The 17 T cell receptor beta chains below all came from one sample that was sequenced in a study of OX40 agonist ivuxolimab in advanced cancers. TCRdb's copy holds only in-frame clones and misses some; the assay was immunoSEQ multiplex PCR. In the table there are 90,000 to 150,000 clones, roughly nine tenths of which are singletons. The sequenced sample was CD4+ or CD8+ T cells sorted from blood, obtained in a trial of the OX40 agonist ivuxolimab. The receptors were gathered from an adult with an advanced solid tumor such as melanoma, head and neck, liver or kidney cancer.

V usage is TRBV19 and J usage is TRBJ2-3; tentative D call: TRBD2 (6 bases). Germline V CDR1 and CDR2: LNHDA, SQIVND (reference sequence). The CDR3 runs 12 residues. Trimming pared 7 bases from V and 1 base from J, leaving 6 bases between. The CDR3 DNA reads as TGTGCCAGTACTAGCGGCACAGATACGCAGTATTTT. Translating it yields CASTSGTDTQYF.

The chain links TRBV18 to TRBJ2-7, with D perhaps matching TRBD2 (6 bases). Trimming removed 6 bases at V and 1 base at J, with 13 bases between. The CDR3 is 14 residues long. In germline, CDR1 is KGHSH, CDR2 LQKENI. The CDR3 loop is CASSSSGPSYEQYF. CDR3 DNA: TGTGCCAGCTCGTCGAGCGGGCCGTCCTACGAGCAGTACTTC.

This chain links TRBV30 with TRBJ2-4; possibly TRBD1 or TRBD2 for D (6 bases each). The ends were cut back, 6 bases at V and 1 base at J, with 16 bases in the middle. Germline CDR1 and CDR2: GTSNPN and SVGIG (reference sequence). CDR3 size: 15 residues. CDR3 residues: CACGGGSKAKNIQYF. The CDR3 DNA reads TGTGCCTGTGGAGGGGGGTCTAAGGCCAAAAACATTCAGTACTTC.

V gene TRBV7-2 combines with J gene TRBJ2-5; D possibly corresponds to TRBD2 (5 bases). Germline-derived CDR1 and CDR2 are SGHTA and FQGNSA. Trimming took off 4 bases at V and 5 bases at J, with 11 bases between the two ends. The CDR3 length is 13 residues. CDR3: CASSSRAAETQYF. The CDR3 coding sequence is TGTGCCAGCAGCTCTCGAGCGGCGGAGACCCAGTACTTC.

This chain links TRBV14 with TRBJ1-2, with no clear D. Germline lookup yields CDR1 SGHDN and CDR2 FVKESK. V was clipped by 1 base and J by 5 bases, with 11 bases between them. This CDR3 is built from 14 residues. CDR3 in amino acids: CASSQANKLYGYTF. CDR3 coding DNA: TGTGCCAGCAGCCAAGCTAATAAGCTATATGGCTACACCTTC. Together with reference TRBV14 and TRBJ1-2, the CDR3 gives the full variable domain: EAGVTQFPSHSVIEKGQTVTLRCDPISGHDNLYWYRRVMGKEIKFLLHFVKESKQDESGMPNNRFLAERTGGTYSTLKVQPAELEDSGVYFCASSQANKLYGYTFGSGTRLTVV.

This clone appeared once. This chain joins TRBV28 and TRBJ1-2; D perhaps matches TRBD1 (6 bases). Per the germline V gene, CDR1 is MDHEN and CDR2 is SYDVKM. The length of the CDR3 is 15 residues. Trimming cost V 6 bases and J 4 bases, with 18 bases left between them. The CDR3 nucleotides read TGTGCCAGCAGAGAATCCAGGGGCCTGGGCTATGGCTACACCTTC. This codes for CASRESRGLGYGYTF.

This rearrangement joins TRBV28 to TRBJ1-4; the match to TRBD1 covers 9 bases. V was clipped by 8 bases and J by 7 bases; unmatched bases: 11. There are 15 residues in the CDR3. CDR1 is MDHEN, CDR2 SYDVKM, per germline. The CDR3 sequence: CASLDSPGQGEKLFF. The CDR3 bases are TGTGCCAGCTTGGATTCCCCGGGACAGGGTGAAAAACTGTTTTTT.

In this sample, this clone turned up once. V usage is TRBV4-3 and J usage is TRBJ2-6, with 7 positions matching TRBD1. V was pared by 0 bases and J by 0 bases, with 8 bases of the junction left unmatched. CDR1 is LGHNA, CDR2 YSLEER, per germline. This CDR3 has 19 residues. In DNA form, the CDR3 reads TGCGCCAGCAGCCAAGACCGGACAGGTGTCTTCTCTGGGGCCAACGTCCTGACTTTC. This codes for CASSQDRTGVFSGANVLTF.

The chain recombines TRBV30 with TRBJ1-1, with D unclear. The V gene's germline CDR1 is GTSNPN and CDR2 SVGIG (reference sequence). V was trimmed by 0 bases and J by 4 bases, leaving 21 bases between them. The CDR3 sequence is 17 residues long. The CDR3 spells CAWSVPFISIRGTEAFF. The CDR3 nucleotides are TGTGCCTGGAGTGTACCTTTCATCAGTATTCGAGGCACTGAAGCTTTCTTT. Full variable domain (rest looked up from reference TRBV30 and TRBJ1-1): SQTIHQWPATLVQPVGSPLSLECTVEGTSNPNLYWYRQAAGRGLQLLFYSVGIGQISSEVPQNLSASRPQDRQFILSSKKLLLSDSGFYLCAWSVPFISIRGTEAFFGQGTRLTVV.

This clone is a singleton in its sample. V and J are TRBV5-5 and TRBJ1-2; TRBD1 agrees at 7 bases. The CDR3 totals 14 residues. V shed 4 bases and J 4 bases; nucleotides not matched to a gene: 7. From germline, CDR1 is SGHKS and CDR2 YYEKEE (reference sequence). CDR3 sequence reads: CASSAHRDSYGYTF. CDR3 DNA: TGTGCCAGCAGCGCTCACCGGGACAGCTATGGCTACACCTTC.

The chain joins TRBV5-6 to TRBJ1-5; D is perhaps TRBD1 (6 bases). V was pared by 7 bases and J by 0 bases, with 11 bases between. Looked up from germline, CDR1 is SGHDT and CDR2 is YYEEEE. The CDR3 has 14 amino acids. CDR3 in amino acids: CASAGHLSNQPQHF. For the CDR3, the DNA is TGTGCCAGCGCGGGACATCTTAGCAATCAGCCCCAGCATTTT.

V gene TRBV28 combines with J gene TRBJ1-5; D is unclear. V dropped 2 bases and J dropped 2 bases, with 10 bases sitting between them. Germline CDR1 and CDR2: MDHEN and SYDVKM. This CDR3 contains 15 residues. The CDR3 nucleotides read TGTGCCAGCAGTTTACTATATCAGGGCAATCAGCCCCAGCATTTT. Translated, it gives CASSLLYQGNQPQHF. The whole variable domain, filled in from reference TRBV28 and TRBJ1-5, reads DVKVTQSSRYLVKRTGEKVFLECVQDMDHENMFWYRQDPGLGLRLIYFSYDVKMKEKGDIPEGYSVSREKKERFSLILESASTNQTSMYLCASSLLYQGNQPQHFGDGTRLSIL.

This clone came up once. The chain couples TRBV10-3 to TRBJ2-3; D gene ambiguous. This CDR3 has 14 amino acids. Looked up from germline, CDR1 is ENHRY and CDR2 is SYGVKD. The ends were cut back, 3 bases at V and 7 bases at J, with 14 bases in the middle. CDR3 loop: CAISELGGANTQYF. The CDR3 DNA reads as TGTGCCATCAGTGAACTGGGCGGAGCAAATACGCAGTATTTT.

The chain combines TRBV19 with TRBJ1-2; D is uncertain. The V end lost 9 bases, the J end lost 4 bases, and 15 bases lay between the germline ends. The CDR3 sequence is 13 residues long. The germline gives CDR1 LNHDA, CDR2 SQIVND (reference sequence). The CDR3 protein is CASFSFLSYGYTF. Written as DNA, the CDR3 is TGTGCCAGCTTCTCCTTCCTGAGCTATGGCTACACCTTC.

The chain uses TRBV19 and TRBJ2-7; D perhaps matches TRBD2 (7 bases). V was clipped by 0 bases and J by 7 bases, with 13 bases between them. This CDR3 is built from 14 residues. The germline V gene has CDR1 LNHDA and CDR2 SQIVND (reference sequence). CDR3 residues: CASSIDGRGGEQYF. Here the CDR3 DNA reads TGTGCCAGTAGTATAGATGGCAGGGGAGGGGAGCAGTACTTC. Supplemented by reference TRBV19 and TRBJ2-7, the full variable domain reads DGGITQSPKYLFRKEGQNVTLSCEQNLNHDAMYWYRQDPGQGLRLIYYSQIVNDFQKGDIAEGYSVSREKKESFPLTVTSAQKNPTAFYLCASSIDGRGGEQYFGPGTRLTVT.

This chain joins TRBV28 and TRBJ2-7; TRBD1 is a possible D gene (5 bases). V shed 3 bases and J shed 5 bases, with 17 bases lying between them. The CDR3 is 15 amino acids. Germline CDR1 is MDHEN and CDR2 is SYDVKM. The CDR3 nucleotides are TGTGCCAGCAGTTTTCCCCTACAAGGGGTCGACGAGCAGTACTTC. Protein product: CASSFPLQGVDEQYF.

The genes are TRBV7-8 and TRBJ2-2; D ambiguous. CDR3 length: 13 amino acids. Germline V CDR1 and CDR2: SGHVS, FQNEAQ. V lost 6 bases to trimming and J lost 9 bases, with 14 bases between them. This CDR3 reads CASSHDWHRELFF. For the CDR3, the DNA is TGTGCCAGCAGTCACGATTGGCACCGGGAGCTGTTTTTT.